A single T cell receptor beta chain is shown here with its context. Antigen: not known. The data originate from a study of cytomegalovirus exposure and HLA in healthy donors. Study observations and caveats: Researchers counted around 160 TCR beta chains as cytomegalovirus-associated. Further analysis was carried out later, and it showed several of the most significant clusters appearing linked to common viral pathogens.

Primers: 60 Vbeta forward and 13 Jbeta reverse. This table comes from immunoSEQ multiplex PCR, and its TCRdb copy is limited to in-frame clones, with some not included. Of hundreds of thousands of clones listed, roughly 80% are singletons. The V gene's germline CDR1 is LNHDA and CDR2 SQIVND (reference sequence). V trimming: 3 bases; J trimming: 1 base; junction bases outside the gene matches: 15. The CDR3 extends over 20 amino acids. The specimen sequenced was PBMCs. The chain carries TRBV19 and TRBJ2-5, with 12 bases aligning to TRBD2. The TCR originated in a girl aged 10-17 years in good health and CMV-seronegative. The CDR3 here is CASSMRATSGGRTSQETQYF. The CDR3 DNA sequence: TGTGCCAGTAGTATGCGTGCGACTAGCGGGGGCCGTACCTCCCAAGAGACCCAGTACTTC.